This T cell receptor beta chain was profiled in a study of immune evolution from preneoplasia to lung adenocarcinoma. H&E slides confirmed each diagnosis, reviewed by two pathologists independently. Premalignant or tumor cells were enriched by macro-dissection after pathologic assessment. Here immunoSEQ multiplex PCR was the method, and the copy in TCRdb shows in-frame clones only, minus some. The data show 10,000 or so clones, 88% seen once. This CDR3 comprises 11 residues. The germline gives CDR1 MDHEN, CDR2 SYDVKM. Trimming pared 6 bases from V and 9 bases from J, leaving 9 bases between. This sequence originates from a person aged 70 to 85 with invasive lung adenocarcinoma. Some clones in this sample may be carry-over from other donors' samples. Sequencing was performed on FFPE invasive lung adenocarcinoma tissue. The chain couples TRBV28 to TRBJ2-1; D gene ambiguous. This CDR3 reads CASRDTSEQFF. DNA of the CDR3: TGTGCCAGCAGAGATACAAGTGAGCAGTTCTTC.